A single TCR beta chain is shown here with its context. What it recognizes is unknown. Patients had received no treatment of any kind before thyroid surgery. The data are from a study of metastatic and nonmetastatic thyroid tumors. Findings of the study overall: Patients with malignant thyroid tumors reportedly had significantly higher TCR beta diversity than those with benign nodules, in blood and tumor.

TCRdb reanalyzed the PCR reads via MiXCR. The sample lists tens of thousands of clones, 11% occurring once. The germline gives CDR1 SGHTS, CDR2 YDEGEE. The CDR3 contains 14 residues. V dropped 4 bases and J dropped 6; count of bases not matched to a gene: 7. The rearrangement uses TRBV5-8 and TRBJ2-5, with TRBD1 identical over 9 bases. Sequencing was done on a sample of blood. The source of this sequence is a female donor with papillary thyroid cancer or a benign thyroid nodule (not recorded which). Some clones in this sample may be carry-over from other donors' samples. This CDR3 reads CASSPIDRGKTQYF. The CDR3 DNA sequence: TGTGCCAGCAGCCCAATCGACAGGGGGAAGACCCAGTACTTC.